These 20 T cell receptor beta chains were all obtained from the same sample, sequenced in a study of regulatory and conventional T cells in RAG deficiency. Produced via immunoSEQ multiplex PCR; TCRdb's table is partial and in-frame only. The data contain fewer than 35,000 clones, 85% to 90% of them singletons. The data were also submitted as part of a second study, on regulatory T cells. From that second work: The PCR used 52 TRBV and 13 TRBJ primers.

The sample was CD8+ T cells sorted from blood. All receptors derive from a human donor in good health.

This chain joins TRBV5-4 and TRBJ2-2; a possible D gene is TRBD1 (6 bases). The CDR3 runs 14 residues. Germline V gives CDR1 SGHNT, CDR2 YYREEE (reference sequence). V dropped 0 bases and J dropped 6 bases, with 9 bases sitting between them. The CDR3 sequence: CASSLDRVPGELFF. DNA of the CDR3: TGTGCCAGCAGCTTGGACAGGGTACCCGGGGAGCTGTTTTTT.

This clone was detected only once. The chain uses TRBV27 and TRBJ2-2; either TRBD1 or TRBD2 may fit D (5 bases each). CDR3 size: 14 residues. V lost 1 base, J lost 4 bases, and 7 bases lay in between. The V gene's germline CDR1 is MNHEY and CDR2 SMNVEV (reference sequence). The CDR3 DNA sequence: TGTGCCAGCAGTTTATTGGGGGTCACCGGGGAGCTGTTTTTT. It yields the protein CASSLLGVTGELFF.

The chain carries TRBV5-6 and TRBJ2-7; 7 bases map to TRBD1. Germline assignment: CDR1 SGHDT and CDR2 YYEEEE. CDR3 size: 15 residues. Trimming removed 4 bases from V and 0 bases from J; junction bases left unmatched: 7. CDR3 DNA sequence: TGTGCCAGCAGCCCACCCGGGACAGTCTCCTACGAGCAGTACTTC. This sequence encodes CASSPPGTVSYEQYF.

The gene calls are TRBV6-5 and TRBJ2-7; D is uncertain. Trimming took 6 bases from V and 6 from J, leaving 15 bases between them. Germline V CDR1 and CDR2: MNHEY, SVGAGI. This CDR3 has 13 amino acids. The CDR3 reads CASRQTRRSEQYF. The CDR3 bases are TGTGCCAGCAGGCAGACAAGACGTTCCGAGCAGTACTTC.

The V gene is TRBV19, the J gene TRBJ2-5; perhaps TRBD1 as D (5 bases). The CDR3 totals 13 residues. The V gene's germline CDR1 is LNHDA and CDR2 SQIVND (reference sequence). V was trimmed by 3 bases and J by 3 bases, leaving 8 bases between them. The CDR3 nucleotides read TGTGCCAGTAGTATGATAGGGGAAGAGACCCAGTACTTC. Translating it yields CASSMIGEETQYF. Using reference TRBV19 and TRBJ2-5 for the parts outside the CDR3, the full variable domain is DGGITQSPKYLFRKEGQNVTLSCEQNLNHDAMYWYRQDPGQGLRLIYYSQIVNDFQKGDIAEGYSVSREKKESFPLTVTSAQKNPTAFYLCASSMIGEETQYFGPGTRLLVL.

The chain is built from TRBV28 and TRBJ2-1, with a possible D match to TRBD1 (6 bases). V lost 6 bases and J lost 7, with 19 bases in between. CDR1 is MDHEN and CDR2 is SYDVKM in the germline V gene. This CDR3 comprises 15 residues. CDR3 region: CASSIQGRISNEQFF. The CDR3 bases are TGTGCCAGCAGCATACAGGGTAGGATCAGTAATGAGCAGTTCTTC.

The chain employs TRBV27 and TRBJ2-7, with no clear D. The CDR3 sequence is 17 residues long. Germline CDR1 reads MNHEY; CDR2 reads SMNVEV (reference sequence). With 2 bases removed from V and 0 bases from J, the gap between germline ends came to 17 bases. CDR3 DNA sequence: TGTGCCAGCAGTTTAGGATTCTCGACCGCCTACTCCTACGAGCAGTACTTC. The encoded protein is CASSLGFSTAYSYEQYF.

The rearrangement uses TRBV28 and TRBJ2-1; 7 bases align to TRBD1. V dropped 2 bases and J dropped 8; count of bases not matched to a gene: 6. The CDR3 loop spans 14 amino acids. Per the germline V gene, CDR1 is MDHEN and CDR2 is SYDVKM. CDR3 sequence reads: CASSLEQGLDEQFF. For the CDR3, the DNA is TGTGCCAGCAGTTTAGAACAGGGGTTGGATGAGCAGTTCTTC.

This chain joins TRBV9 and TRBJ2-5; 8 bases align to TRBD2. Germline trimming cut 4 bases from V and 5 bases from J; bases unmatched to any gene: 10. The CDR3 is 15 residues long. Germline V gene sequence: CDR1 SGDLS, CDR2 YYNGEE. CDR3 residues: CASSQGLSGVETQYF. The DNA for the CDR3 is TGTGCCAGCAGCCAGGGGCTTAGCGGGGTGGAGACCCAGTACTTC.

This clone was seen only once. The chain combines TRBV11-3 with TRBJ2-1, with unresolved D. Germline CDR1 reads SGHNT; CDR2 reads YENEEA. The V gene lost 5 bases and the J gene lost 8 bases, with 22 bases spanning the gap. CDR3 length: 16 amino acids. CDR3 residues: CASSPRPDPKVHEQFF. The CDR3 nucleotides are TGTGCCAGCAGCCCCCGCCCCGACCCAAAAGTCCATGAGCAGTTCTTC.

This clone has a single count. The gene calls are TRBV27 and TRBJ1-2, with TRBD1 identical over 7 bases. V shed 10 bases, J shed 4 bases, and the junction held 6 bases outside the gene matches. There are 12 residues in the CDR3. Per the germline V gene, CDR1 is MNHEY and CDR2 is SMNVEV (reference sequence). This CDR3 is CAIRTGSYGYTF. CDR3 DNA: TGTGCCATTAGGACAGGCTCCTATGGCTACACCTTC.

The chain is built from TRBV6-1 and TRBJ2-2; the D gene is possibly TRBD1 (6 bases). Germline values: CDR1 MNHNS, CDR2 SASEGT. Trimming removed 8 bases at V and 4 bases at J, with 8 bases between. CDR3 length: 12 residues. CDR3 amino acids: CASGTRTGELFF. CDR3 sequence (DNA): TGTGCCAGCGGGACACGCACCGGGGAGCTGTTTTTT.

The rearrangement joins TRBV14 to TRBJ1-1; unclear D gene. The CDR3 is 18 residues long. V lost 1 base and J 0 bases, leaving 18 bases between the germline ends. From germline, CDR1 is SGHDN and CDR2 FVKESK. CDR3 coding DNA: TGTGCCAGCAGCCAAGGCCTGGACGGACCGATCTTGAACACTGAAGCTTTCTTT. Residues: CASSQGLDGPILNTEAFF.

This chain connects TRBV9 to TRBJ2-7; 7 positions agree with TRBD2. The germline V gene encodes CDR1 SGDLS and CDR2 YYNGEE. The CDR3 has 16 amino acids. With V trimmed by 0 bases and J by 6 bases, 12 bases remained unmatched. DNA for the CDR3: TGTGCCAGCAGCGTAGAAGGGACTAAATTTACGGGCGAGCAGTACTTC. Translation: CASSVEGTKFTGEQYF. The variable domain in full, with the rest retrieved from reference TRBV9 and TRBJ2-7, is DSGVTQTPKHLITATGQRVTLRCSPRSGDLSVYWYQQSLDQGLQFLIQYYNGEERAKGNILERFSAQQFPDLHSELNLSSLELGDSALYFCASSVEGTKFTGEQYFGPGTRLTVT.

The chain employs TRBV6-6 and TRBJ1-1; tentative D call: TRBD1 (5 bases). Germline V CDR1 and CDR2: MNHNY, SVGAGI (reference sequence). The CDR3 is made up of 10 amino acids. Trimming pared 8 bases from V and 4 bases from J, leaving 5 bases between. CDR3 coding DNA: TGTGCCAGCGGGGGCACTGAAGCTTTCTTT. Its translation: CASGGTEAFF.

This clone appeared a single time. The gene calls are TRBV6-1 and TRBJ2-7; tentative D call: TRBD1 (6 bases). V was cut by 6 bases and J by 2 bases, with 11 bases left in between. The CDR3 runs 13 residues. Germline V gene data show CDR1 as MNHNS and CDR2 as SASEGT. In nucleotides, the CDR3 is TGTGCCAGCAGATTTACAGGGACCTACGAGCAGTACTTC. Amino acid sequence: CASRFTGTYEQYF.

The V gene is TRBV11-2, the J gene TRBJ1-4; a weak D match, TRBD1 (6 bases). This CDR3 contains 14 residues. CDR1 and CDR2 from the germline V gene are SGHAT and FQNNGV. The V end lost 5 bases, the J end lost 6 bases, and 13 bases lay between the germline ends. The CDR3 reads CASSQDSADEKLFF. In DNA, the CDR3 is TGTGCCAGCAGCCAGGACAGTGCCGATGAAAAACTGTTTTTT. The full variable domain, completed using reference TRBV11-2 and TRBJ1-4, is EAGVAQSPRYKIIEKRQSVAFWCNPISGHATLYWYQQILGQGPKLLIQFQNNGVVDDSQLPKDRFSAERLKGVDSTLKIQPAKLEDSAVYLCASSQDSADEKLFFGSGTQLSVL.

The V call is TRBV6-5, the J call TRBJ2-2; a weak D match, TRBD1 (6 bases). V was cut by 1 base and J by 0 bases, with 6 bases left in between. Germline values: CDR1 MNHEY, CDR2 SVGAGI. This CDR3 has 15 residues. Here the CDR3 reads CASSYYRANTGELFF. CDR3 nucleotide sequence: TGTGCCAGCAGTTACTACAGGGCGAACACCGGGGAGCTGTTTTTT.

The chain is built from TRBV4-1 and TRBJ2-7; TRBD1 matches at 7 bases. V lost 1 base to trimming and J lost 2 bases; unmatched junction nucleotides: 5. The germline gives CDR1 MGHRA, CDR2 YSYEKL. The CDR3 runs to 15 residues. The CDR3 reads CASSQGDSLTYEQYF. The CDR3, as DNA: TGCGCCAGCAGCCAAGGGGACAGTCTCACCTACGAGCAGTACTTC.

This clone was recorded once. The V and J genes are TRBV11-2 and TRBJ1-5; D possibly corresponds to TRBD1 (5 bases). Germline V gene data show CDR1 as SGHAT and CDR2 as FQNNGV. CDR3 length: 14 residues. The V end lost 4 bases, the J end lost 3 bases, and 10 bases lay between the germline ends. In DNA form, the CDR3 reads TGTGCCAGCAGCTCACAGGTACCCAATCAGCCCCAGCATTTT. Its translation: CASSSQVPNQPQHF.